This T cell receptor beta chain is from a study of T cell responses to AZD1222 COVID-19 vaccine. Study results and limitations: Only 5 to 7 AZD1222 recipients tested seropositive at baseline. Most donors were white British and more were female, and clonal diversity was possibly underestimated. Across the whole spike, CD4 TCRs peaked at regions 160-218 and 743-854. An increase in Spike-specific TCR breadth and depth was observed after two AZD1222 doses.

As concerns this clone: The target antigen is unknown.

Only in-frame clones appear in the TCRdb table, and some are missing; sequencing was by immunoSEQ multiplex PCR. This table holds 150,000 or so clones, 70% to 90% found once. This CDR3 is built from 13 residues. V was pared by 6 bases and J by 4 bases, with 11 bases between. The germline CDR1 and CDR2 sequences are SGHTA and FQGNSA. Here the sequenced sample was peripheral blood, taken on day 0 of AZD1222 vaccination. The rearrangement links TRBV7-2 to TRBJ2-3, with D perhaps matching TRBD2 (5 bases). The clonotype originates from an adult in good health. In DNA form, the CDR3 reads TGTGCCAGCAGGAGAGAGAGGGCAGATACGCAGTATTTT. Translation: CASRRERADTQYF.